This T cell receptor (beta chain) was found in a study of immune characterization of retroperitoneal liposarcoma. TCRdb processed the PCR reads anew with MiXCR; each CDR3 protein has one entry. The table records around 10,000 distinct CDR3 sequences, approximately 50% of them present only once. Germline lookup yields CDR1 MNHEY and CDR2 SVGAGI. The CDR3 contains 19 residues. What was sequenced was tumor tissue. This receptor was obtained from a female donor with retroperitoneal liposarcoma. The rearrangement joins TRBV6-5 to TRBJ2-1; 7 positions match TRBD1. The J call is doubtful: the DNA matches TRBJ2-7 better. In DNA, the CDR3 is TGTGCCAGCAGTTCATACCGGACAGGTTCCGTTGTCCCGTCCTACGAGCAGTACTTC. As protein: CASSSYRTGSVVPSYEQYF.